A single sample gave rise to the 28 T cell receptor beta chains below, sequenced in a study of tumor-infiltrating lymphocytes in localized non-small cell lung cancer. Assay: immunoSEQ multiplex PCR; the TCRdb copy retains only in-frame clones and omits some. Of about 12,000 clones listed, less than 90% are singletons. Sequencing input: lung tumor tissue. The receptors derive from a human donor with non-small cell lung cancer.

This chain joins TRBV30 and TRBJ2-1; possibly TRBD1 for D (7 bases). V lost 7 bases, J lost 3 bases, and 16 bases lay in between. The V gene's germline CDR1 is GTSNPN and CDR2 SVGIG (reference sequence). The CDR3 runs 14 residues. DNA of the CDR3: TGTGCCTTGATGGAGGGGGCTCTCTACAATGAGCAGTTCTTC. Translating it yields CALMEGALYNEQFF.

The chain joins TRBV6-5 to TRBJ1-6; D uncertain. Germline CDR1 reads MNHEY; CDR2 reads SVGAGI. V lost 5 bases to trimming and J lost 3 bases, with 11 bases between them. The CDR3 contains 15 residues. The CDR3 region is CASSIGRDYNSPLHF. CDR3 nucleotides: TGTGCCAGCAGTATAGGACGGGACTATAATTCACCCCTCCACTTT.

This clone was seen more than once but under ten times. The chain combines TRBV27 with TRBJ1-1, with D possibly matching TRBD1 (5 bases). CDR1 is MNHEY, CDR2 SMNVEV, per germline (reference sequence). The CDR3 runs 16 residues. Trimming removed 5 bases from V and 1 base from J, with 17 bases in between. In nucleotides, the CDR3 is TGTGCCAGCAGTCCCCCGGGGGGGTACAGGAACACTGAAGCTTTCTTT. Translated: CASSPPGGYRNTEAFF.

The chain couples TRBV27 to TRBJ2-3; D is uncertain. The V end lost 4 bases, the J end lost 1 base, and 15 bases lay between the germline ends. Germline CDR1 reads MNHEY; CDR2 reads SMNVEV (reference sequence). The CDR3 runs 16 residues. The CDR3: CASSSLPWAGTDTQYF. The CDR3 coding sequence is TGTGCCAGCAGTTCCCTCCCCTGGGCGGGCACAGATACGCAGTATTTT.

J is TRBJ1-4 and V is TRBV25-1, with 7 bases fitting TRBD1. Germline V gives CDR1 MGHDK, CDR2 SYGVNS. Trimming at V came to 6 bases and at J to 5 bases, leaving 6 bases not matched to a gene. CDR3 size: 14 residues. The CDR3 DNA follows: TGTGCCAGCAGATTGACAGGGCTGAATGAAAAACTGTTTTTT. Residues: CASRLTGLNEKLFF.

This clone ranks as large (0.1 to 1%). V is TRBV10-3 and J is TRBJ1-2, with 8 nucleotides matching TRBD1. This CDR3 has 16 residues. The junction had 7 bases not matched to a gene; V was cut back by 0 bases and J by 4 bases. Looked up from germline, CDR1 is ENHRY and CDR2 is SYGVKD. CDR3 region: CAISESVAGGAYGYTF. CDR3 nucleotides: TGTGCCATCAGTGAGTCGGTGGCAGGGGGCGCCTATGGCTACACCTTC.

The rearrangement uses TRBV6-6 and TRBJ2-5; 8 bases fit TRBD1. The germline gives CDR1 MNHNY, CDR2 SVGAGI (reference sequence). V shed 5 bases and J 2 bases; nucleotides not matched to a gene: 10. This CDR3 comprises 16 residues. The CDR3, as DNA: TGTGCCAGCAGTCCCCGCCAGGGGGCGCTTCAAGAGACCCAGTACTTC. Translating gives CASSPRQGALQETQYF.

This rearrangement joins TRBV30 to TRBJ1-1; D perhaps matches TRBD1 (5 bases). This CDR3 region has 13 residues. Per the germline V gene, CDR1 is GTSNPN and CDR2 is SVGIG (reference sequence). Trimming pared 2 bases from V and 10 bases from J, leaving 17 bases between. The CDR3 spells CAWSPGTSLAAFF. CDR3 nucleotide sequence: TGTGCCTGGAGTCCTGGGACCTCTCTGGCAGCTTTCTTT.

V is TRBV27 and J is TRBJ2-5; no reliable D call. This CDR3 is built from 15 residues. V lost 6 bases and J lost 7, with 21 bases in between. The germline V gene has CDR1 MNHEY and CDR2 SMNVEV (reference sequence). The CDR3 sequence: CASSVSGPVPGTQYF. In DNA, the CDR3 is TGTGCCAGCAGCGTATCCGGACCGGTGCCTGGGACCCAGTACTTC.

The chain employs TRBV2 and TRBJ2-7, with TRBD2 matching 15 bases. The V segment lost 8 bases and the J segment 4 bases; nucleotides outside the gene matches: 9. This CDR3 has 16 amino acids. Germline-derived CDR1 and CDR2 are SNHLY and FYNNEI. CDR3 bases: TGTGCCAGCCTACCCGGGACTAGCGGGGGGACTTACGAGCAGTACTTC. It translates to CASLPGTSGGTYEQYF.

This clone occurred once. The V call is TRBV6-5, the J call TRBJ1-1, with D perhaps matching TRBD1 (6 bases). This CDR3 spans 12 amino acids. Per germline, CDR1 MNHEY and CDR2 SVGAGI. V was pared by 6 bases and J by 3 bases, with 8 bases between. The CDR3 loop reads CASSRGYTEAFF. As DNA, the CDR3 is TGTGCCAGCAGCAGGGGATACACTGAAGCTTTCTTT.

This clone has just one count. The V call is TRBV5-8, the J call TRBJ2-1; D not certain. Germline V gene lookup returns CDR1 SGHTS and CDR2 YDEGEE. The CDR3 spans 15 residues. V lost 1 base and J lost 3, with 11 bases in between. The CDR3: CASSLTEQLYNEQFF. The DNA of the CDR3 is TGTGCCAGCAGCTTGACCGAACAGCTCTACAATGAGCAGTTCTTC.

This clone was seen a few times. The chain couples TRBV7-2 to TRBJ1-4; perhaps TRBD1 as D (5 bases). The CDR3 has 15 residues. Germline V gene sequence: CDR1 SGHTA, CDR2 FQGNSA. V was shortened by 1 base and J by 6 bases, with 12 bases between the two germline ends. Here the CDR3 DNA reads TGTGCCAGCAGCTTAGGGGGGACGGGAGATGAAAAACTGTTTTTT. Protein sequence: CASSLGGTGDEKLFF.

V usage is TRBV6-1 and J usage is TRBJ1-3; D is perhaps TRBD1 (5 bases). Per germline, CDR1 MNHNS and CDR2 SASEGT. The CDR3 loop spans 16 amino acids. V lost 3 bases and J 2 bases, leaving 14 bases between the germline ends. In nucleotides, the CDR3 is TGTGCCAGCAGTGATCAGCAGGGAATTACTGGAAACACCATATATTTT. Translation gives CASSDQQGITGNTIYF.

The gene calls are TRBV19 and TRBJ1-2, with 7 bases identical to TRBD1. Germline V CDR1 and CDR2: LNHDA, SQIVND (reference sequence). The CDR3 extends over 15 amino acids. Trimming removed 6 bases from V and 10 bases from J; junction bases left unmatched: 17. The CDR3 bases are TGTGCCAGTAGGGTGGCAGGGGGAGGATTAAGTGACTACACCTTC. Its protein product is CASRVAGGGLSDYTF.

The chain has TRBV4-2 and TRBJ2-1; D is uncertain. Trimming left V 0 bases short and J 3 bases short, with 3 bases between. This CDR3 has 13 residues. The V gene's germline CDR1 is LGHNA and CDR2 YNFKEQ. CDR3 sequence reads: CASSQEIYNEQFF. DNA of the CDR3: TGTGCCAGCAGCCAAGAGATCTACAATGAGCAGTTCTTC.

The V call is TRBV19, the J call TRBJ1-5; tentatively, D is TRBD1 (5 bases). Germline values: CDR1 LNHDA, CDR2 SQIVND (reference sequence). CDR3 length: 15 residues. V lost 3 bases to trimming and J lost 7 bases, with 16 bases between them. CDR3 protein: CASSIGGEARQPQHF. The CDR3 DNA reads TGTGCCAGTAGTATCGGGGGGGAAGCGCGCCAGCCCCAGCATTTT.

CDR3 in DNA: TGTGCCAGCAGCCGCGAGGGCGTCTATGGCTACACCTTC. It translates to CASSREGVYGYTF. This chain uses TRBV7-2 with TRBJ1-2, with unresolved D. The CDR3 length is 13 residues. V shed 5 bases and J shed 4 bases, with 11 bases lying between them. CDR1 and CDR2 from the germline V gene are SGHTA and FQGNSA.

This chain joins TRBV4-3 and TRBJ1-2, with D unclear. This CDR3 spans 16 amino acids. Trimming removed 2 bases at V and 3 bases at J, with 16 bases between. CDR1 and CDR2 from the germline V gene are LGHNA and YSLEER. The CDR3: CASSQTSSRADYGYTF. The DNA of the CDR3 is TGCGCCAGCAGCCAAACCTCAAGTAGGGCGGACTATGGCTACACCTTC.

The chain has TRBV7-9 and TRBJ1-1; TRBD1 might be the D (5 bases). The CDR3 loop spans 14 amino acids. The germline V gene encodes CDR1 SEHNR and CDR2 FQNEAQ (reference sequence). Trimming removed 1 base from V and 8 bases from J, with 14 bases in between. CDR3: CASSLELTALEAFF. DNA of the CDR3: TGTGCCAGCAGCTTAGAATTGACAGCGTTAGAAGCTTTCTTT.

The CDR3 loop is CASNPDSDGANVLTF. The CDR3 nucleotides read TGTGCCAGTAATCCGGATTCAGATGGGGCCAACGTCCTGACTTTC. This sequence joins TRBV19 and TRBJ2-6; D not resolved. Trimming took 7 bases from V and 3 from J, leaving 13 bases between them. Germline loops: CDR1 LNHDA, CDR2 SQIVND (reference sequence). The CDR3 length is 15 residues.

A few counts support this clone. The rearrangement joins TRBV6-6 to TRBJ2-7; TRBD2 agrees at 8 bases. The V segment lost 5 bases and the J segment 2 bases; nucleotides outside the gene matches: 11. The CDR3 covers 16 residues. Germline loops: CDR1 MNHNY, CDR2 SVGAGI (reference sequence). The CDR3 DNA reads TGTGCCAGCAGTATCCTTGGCGAGCGGGAGCCCTACGAGCAGTACTTC. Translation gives CASSILGEREPYEQYF.

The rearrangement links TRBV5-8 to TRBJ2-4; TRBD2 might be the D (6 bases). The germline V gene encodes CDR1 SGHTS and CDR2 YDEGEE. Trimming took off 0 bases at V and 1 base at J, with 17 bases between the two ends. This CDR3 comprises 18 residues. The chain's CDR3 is CASSLDLGLEGAKNIQYF. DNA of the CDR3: TGTGCCAGCAGCTTGGACTTGGGACTGGAAGGCGCCAAAAACATTCAGTACTTC.

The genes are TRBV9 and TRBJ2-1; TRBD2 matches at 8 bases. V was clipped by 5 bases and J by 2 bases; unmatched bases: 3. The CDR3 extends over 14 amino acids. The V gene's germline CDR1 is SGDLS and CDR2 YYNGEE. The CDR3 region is CASSSGGPYNEQFF. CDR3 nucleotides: TGTGCCAGCAGTTCGGGGGGGCCCTACAATGAGCAGTTCTTC.

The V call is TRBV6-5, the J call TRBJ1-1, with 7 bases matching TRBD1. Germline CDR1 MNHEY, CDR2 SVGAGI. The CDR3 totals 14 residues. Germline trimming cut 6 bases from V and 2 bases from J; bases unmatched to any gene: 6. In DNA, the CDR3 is TGTGCCAGCAGACGGGACAGTACCAACACTGAAGCTTTCTTT. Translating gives CASRRDSTNTEAFF.

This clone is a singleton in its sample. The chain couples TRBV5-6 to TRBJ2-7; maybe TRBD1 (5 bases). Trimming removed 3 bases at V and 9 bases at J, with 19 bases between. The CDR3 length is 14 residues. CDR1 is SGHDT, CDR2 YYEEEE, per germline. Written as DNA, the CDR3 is TGTGCCAGCAGCTCAGGACAACCGCCGCGAGGGCAGTACTTC. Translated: CASSSGQPPRGQYF.

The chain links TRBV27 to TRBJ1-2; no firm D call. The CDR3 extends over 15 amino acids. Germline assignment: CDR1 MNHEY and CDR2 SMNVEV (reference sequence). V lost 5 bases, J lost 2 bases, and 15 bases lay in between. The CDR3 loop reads CASSANSVANYGYTF. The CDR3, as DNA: TGTGCCAGCAGTGCAAACAGCGTTGCAAACTATGGCTACACCTTC.

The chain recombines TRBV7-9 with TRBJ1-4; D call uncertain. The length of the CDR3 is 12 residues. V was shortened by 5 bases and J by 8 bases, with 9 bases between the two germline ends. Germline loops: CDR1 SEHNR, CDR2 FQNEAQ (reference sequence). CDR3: CASSRTAEKLFF. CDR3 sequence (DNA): TGTGCCAGCAGCCGGACCGCGGAAAAACTGTTTTTT. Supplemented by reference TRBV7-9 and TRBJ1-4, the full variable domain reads DTGVSQNPRHKITKRGQNVTFRCDPISEHNRLYWYRQTLGQGPEFLTYFQNEAQLEKSRLLSDRFSAERPKGSFSTLEIQRTEQGDSAMYLCASSRTAEKLFFGSGTQLSVL.